One sample yielded the 13 T cell receptor beta chains listed below, sequenced in a study of cytomegalovirus exposure and HLA in healthy donors. PCR involved 60 Vbeta and 13 Jbeta primers. Measured with immunoSEQ multiplex PCR; TCRdb has only the in-frame clones, and not every one. Altogether some 180,000 clones are present, around 78% being singletons, with the ten largest covering 1.5% to 2%. Sequenced material: PBMCs. The source of these receptors is a man aged 25-45 years in good health and CMV-seronegative.

The V gene is TRBV5-1, the J gene TRBJ2-1; D is undetermined. Germline V gives CDR1 SGHRS, CDR2 YFSETQ. The CDR3 has 15 residues. Deletions cut 4 bases from V and 0 bases from J, with 11 bases between. The DNA for the CDR3 is TGCGCCAGCAGCCCCCGGTCTAGCTCCTACAATGAGCAGTTCTTC. Translation gives CASSPRSSSYNEQFF.

The genes are TRBV29-1 and TRBJ2-3; D is perhaps TRBD2 (5 bases). The CDR3 consists of 13 residues. The germline CDR1 and CDR2 sequences are SQVTM and ANQGSEA. Trimming left V 7 bases short and J 5 bases short, with 16 bases between. CDR3 sequence (DNA): TGCAGCGGCGAGAGGGCCTCAGGAGATACGCAGTATTTT. Residues: CSGERASGDTQYF.

The chain combines TRBV7-8 with TRBJ2-1; 10 bases map to TRBD2. This CDR3 is 17 amino acids long. Losses at the gene ends were 4 bases for V and 5 bases for J; bases not matched to a gene: 11. CDR1 is SGHVS, CDR2 FQNEAQ, per germline. This chain's CDR3 is CASSYYPGTSENNEQFF. CDR3 nucleotide sequence: TGTGCCAGCAGCTATTACCCCGGGACTAGCGAAAACAATGAGCAGTTCTTC.

The chain carries TRBV6-1 and TRBJ2-5; 7 nucleotides line up with TRBD1. The closer fit of TRBJ2-7 to the DNA end suggests the J call may be wrong. The germline V gene encodes CDR1 MNHNS and CDR2 SASEGT. The CDR3 extends over 15 amino acids. The CDR3 sequence: CASSEGTGANDEQYF. CDR3 DNA: TGTGCCAGCAGTGAGGGTACAGGGGCTAACGACGAGCAGTACTTC.

This sequence joins TRBV10-3 and TRBJ2-5; 8 bases agree with TRBD1. The CDR3 spans 15 residues. V shed 6 bases, J shed 3 bases, and the junction held 9 bases outside the gene matches. In germline, CDR1 is ENHRY, CDR2 SYGVKD. The CDR3 bases are TGTGCCATCAGGAACCCGCAGGGGGCGAAAGAGACCCAGTACTTC. It encodes CAIRNPQGAKETQYF.

The V call is TRBV18, the J call TRBJ2-7, with D possibly being TRBD2 (5 bases). Germline V lookup: CDR1 KGHSH, CDR2 LQKENI. The ends were cut back, 6 bases at V and 2 bases at J, with 11 bases in the middle. This CDR3 contains 13 residues. In DNA, the CDR3 is TGTGCCAGCTCCCCGCCCGGGGCCTACGAGCAGTACTTC. This codes for CASSPPGAYEQYF.

The genes are TRBV16 and TRBJ1-4; maybe TRBD1 (6 bases). Trimming shortened V by 6 bases and J by 0 bases, and 11 bases separated the two germline ends. The CDR3 contains 15 residues. Germline values: CDR1 KGHSY, CDR2 FQNENV. CDR3 amino acids: CASSQGTTTNEKLFF. The CDR3 region has the DNA TGTGCCAGCAGTCAAGGGACAACAACTAATGAAAAACTGTTTTTT.

The J gene is TRBJ1-5, the V gene TRBV5-1, with TRBD1 matching 8 bases. The CDR3 consists of 14 residues. Germline assignment: CDR1 SGHRS and CDR2 YFSETQ. V dropped 2 bases and J dropped 6; count of bases not matched to a gene: 4. This chain's CDR3 is CASSLPGGGQPQHF. The CDR3 nucleotides are TGCGCCAGCAGCTTACCAGGGGGCGGTCAGCCCCAGCATTTT.

The V call is TRBV2, the J call TRBJ1-3; D might be TRBD1 (6 bases). Germline CDR1 SNHLY, CDR2 FYNNEI. The CDR3 contains 17 residues. Trimming left V 6 bases short and J 1 base short, with 19 bases between. In DNA, the CDR3 is TGTGCCAGCAGACGCGGAAAATTACAGGGTTCTGGAAACACCATATATTTT. Translation: CASRRGKLQGSGNTIYF. Filled out from reference TRBV2 and TRBJ1-3, the complete variable domain reads EPEVTQTPSHQVTQMGQEVILRCVPISNHLYFYWYRQILGQKVEFLVSFYNNEISEKSEIFDDQFSVERPDGSNFTLKIRSTKLEDSAMYFCASRRGKLQGSGNTIYFGEGSWLTVV.

The chain has TRBV5-1 and TRBJ1-1, with D possibly being TRBD1 (5 bases). Germline CDR1 reads SGHRS; CDR2 reads YFSETQ. This CDR3 region has 15 residues. V was trimmed by 5 bases and J by 4 bases, leaving 18 bases between them. Written as DNA, the CDR3 is TGCGCCAGCAGATCGGGGTATGGGGGGGGCACTGAAGCTTTCTTT. Translated: CASRSGYGGGTEAFF. Using reference TRBV5-1 and TRBJ1-1 for the parts outside the CDR3, the full variable domain is KAGVTQTPRYLIKTRGQQVTLSCSPISGHRSVSWYQQTPGQGLQFLFEYFSETQRNKGNFPGRFSGRQFSNSRSEMNVSTLELGDSALYLCASRSGYGGGTEAFFGQGTRLTVV.

CDR3 DNA: TGTGCCAGCAGCTCCATTGAAGAGACCCAGTACTTC. Translation: CASSSIEETQYF. The chain links TRBV11-2 to TRBJ2-5, with D unclear. Germline CDR1 reads SGHAT; CDR2 reads FQNNGV. The CDR3 covers 12 residues. With 4 bases removed from V and 3 bases from J, the gap between germline ends came to 6 bases.

The chain carries TRBV6-6 and TRBJ1-2; 8 bases line up with TRBD1. The CDR3 runs 15 residues. Germline CDR1 reads MNHNY; CDR2 reads SVGAGI (reference sequence). Losses at the gene ends were 4 bases for V and 8 bases for J; bases not matched to a gene: 12. DNA for the CDR3: TGTGCCAGCAGTTGGTCCGTGGACAGGGACAGAGGCTACACCTTC. Its protein is CASSWSVDRDRGYTF.

The chain links TRBV29-1 to TRBJ2-7, with 13 bases that match TRBD2. Germline CDR1 SQVTM, CDR2 ANQGSEA. V lost 4 bases, J lost 7 bases, and 16 bases stayed unmatched. This CDR3 is built from 17 residues. CDR3 sequence reads: CSVAGTSGVVGGGEQYF. The CDR3 nucleotides read TGCAGCGTTGCTGGGACTAGCGGGGTGGTGGGCGGCGGGGAGCAGTACTTC.